This T cell receptor beta chain was documented in a study of cytomegalovirus exposure and HLA in healthy donors. The wider study: Of all 400 or so donors who were genotyped, about 80% belonged to the Caucasian-associated ancestry cluster. Study findings and constraints: Association of a missense DCLRE1C variant with TCR beta V- and J-gene trimming was reported in a later analysis. Specificity for CMV antigens was confirmed in vitro for a few of the CMV-associated chains. Accounts indicate the classifier identified cytomegalovirus status with strong specificity and sensitivity.

With regard to this clone: Its specificity is unknown.

It was with 60 Vbeta and 13 Jbeta primers that the PCR ran. Using immunoSEQ multiplex PCR, the repertoire was profiled, and TCRdb retains in-frame clones only, with some absent. The sample contains 60,000 or so clones, about 89% of which appear only once. V shed 1 base, J shed 15 bases, and the junction held 7 bases outside the gene matches. The CDR3 sequence is 13 residues long. The V gene's germline CDR1 is LGHNA and CDR2 YSLEER. Material: PBMCs. This receptor was taken from a man aged 30 to 45 in good health and CMV-seropositive. The chain carries TRBV4-3 and TRBJ2-1, with 9 bases lining up with TRBD2. The CDR3: CASSQGLAGFLFF. DNA for the CDR3: TGCGCCAGCAGCCAAGGCCTAGCGGGATTTCTGTTCTTC.